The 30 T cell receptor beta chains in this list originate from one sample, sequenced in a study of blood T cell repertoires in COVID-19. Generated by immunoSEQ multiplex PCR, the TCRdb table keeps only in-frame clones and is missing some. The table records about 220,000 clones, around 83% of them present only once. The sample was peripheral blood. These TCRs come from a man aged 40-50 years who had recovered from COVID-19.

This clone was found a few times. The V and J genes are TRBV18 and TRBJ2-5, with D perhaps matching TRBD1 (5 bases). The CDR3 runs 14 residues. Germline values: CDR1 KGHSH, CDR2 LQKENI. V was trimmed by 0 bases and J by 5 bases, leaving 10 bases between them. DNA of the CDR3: TGTGCCAGCTCACCACCAGGGGAAAAGGAGACCCAGTACTTC. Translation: CASSPPGEKETQYF.

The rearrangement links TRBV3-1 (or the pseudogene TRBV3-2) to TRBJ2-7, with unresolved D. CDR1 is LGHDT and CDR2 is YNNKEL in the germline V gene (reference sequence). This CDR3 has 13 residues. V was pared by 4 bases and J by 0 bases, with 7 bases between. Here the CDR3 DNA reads TGTGCCAGCAGCCGGGCTTCCTCCTACGAGCAGTACTTC. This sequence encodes CASSRASSYEQYF.

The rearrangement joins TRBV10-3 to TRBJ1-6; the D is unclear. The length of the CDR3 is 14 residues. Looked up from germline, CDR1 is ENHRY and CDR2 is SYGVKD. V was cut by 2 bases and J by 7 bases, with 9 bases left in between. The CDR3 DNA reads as TGTGCCATCAGTGAGGAGGGAACCAATTCACCCCTCCACTTT. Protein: CAISEEGTNSPLHF.

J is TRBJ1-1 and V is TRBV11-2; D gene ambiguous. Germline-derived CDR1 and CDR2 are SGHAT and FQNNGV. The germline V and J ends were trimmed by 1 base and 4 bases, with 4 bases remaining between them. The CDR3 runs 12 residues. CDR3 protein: CASSLVVTEAFF. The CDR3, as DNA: TGTGCCAGCAGCTTAGTCGTCACTGAAGCTTTCTTT.

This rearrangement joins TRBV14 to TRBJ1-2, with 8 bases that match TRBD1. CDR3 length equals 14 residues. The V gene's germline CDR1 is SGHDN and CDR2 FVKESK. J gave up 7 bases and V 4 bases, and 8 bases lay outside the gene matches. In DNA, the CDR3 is TGTGCCAGCAGCCCTGACAGGGGTGGGTTTGGCTACACCTTC. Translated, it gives CASSPDRGGFGYTF.

CDR3 nucleotide sequence: TGTGCCAGCTTACGTACAGGGGGGAATGAGCAGTTCTTC. This encodes CASLRTGGNEQFF. V usage is TRBV2 and J usage is TRBJ2-1; TRBD1 aligns across 8 bases. CDR1 is SNHLY and CDR2 is FYNNEI in the germline V gene. The CDR3 consists of 13 residues. V shed 8 bases, J shed 7 bases, and the junction held 7 bases outside the gene matches.

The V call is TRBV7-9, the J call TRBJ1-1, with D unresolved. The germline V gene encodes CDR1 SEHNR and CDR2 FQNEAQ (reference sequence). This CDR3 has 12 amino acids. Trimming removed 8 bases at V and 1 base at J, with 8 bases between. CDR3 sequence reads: CASGGKNTEAFF. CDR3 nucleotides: TGTGCCAGCGGCGGGAAGAACACTGAAGCTTTCTTT.

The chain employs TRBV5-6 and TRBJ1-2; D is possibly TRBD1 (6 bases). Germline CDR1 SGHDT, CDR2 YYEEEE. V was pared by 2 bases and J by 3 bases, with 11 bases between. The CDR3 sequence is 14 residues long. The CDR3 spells CASSFRTGYYGYTF. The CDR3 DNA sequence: TGTGCCAGCAGCTTTAGAACAGGGTACTATGGCTACACCTTC.

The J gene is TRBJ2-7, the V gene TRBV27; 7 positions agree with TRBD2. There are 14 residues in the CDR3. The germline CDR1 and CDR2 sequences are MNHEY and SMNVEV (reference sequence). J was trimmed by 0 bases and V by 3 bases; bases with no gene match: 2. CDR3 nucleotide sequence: TGTGCCAGCAGTTTCGGGAGGCACTCCTACGAGCAGTACTTC. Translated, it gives CASSFGRHSYEQYF.

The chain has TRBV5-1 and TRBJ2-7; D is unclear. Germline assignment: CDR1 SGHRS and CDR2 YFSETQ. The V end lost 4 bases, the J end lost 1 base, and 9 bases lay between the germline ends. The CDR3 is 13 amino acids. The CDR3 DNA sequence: TGCGCCAGCAGCCCTGGCAGATCCTACGAGCAGTACTTC. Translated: CASSPGRSYEQYF.

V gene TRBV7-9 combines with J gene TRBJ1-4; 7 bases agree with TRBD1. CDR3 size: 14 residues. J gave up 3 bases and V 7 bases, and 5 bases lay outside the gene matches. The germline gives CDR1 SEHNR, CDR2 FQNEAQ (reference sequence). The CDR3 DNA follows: TGTGCCAGCAAAAGGGGGCCTCCTAATGAAAAACTGTTTTTT. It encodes CASKRGPPNEKLFF.

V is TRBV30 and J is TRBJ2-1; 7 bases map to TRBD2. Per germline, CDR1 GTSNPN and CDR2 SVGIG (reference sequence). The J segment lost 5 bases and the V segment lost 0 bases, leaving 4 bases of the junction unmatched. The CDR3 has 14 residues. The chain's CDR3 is CAWSVGAGDNEQFF. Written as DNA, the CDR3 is TGTGCCTGGAGTGTAGGGGCGGGGGACAATGAGCAGTTCTTC.

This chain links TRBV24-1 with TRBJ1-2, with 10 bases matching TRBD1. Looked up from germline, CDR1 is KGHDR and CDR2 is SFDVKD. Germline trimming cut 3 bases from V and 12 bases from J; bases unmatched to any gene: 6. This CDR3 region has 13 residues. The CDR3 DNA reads TGTGCCACCAGTGATGCCGGGACAGGGGTCCACACCTTC. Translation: CATSDAGTGVHTF.

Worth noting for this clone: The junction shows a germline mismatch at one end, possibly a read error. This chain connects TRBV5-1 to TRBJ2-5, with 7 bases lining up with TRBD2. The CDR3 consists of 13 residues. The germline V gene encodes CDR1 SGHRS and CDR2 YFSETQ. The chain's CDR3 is CATSQSGKETQYF. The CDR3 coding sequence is TGCGCCACCAGCCAAAGCGGGAAAGAGACCCAGTACTTC.

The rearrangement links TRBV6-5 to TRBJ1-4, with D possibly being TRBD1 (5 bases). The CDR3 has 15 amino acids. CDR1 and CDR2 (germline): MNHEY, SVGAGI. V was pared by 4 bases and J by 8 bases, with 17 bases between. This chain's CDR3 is CASSSLPGGGEKLFF. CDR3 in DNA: TGTGCCAGCAGTTCCCTCCCGGGGGGAGGGGAAAAACTGTTTTTT.

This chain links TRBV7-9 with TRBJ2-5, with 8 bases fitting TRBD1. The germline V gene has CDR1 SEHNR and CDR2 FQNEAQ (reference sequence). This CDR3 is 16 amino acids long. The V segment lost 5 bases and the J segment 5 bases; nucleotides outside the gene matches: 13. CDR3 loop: CASSTGSPGGTETQYF. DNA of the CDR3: TGTGCCAGCAGCACAGGCTCGCCAGGGGGCACGGAGACCCAGTACTTC. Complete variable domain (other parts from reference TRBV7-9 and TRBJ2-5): DTGVSQNPRHKITKRGQNVTFRCDPISEHNRLYWYRQTLGQGPEFLTYFQNEAQLEKSRLLSDRFSAERPKGSFSTLEIQRTEQGDSAMYLCASSTGSPGGTETQYFGPGTRLLVL.

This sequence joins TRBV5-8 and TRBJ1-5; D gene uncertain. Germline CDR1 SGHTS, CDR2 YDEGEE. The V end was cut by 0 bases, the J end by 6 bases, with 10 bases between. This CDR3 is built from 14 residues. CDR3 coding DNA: TGTGCCAGCAGCTTGGGACAAGTGTTTCAGCCCCAGCATTTT. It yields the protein CASSLGQVFQPQHF. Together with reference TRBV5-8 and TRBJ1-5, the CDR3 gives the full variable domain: EAGVTQSPTHLIKTRGQQATLRCSPISGHTSVYWYQQALGLGLQFLLWYDEGEERNRGNFPPRFSGRQFPNYSSELNVNALELEDSALYLCASSLGQVFQPQHFGDGTRLSIL.

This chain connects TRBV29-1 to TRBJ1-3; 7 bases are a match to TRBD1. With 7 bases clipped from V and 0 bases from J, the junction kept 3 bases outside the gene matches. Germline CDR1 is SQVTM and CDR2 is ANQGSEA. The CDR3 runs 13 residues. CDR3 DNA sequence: TGCAGCGCCCACAGGGGCTCTGGAAACACCATATATTTT. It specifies CSAHRGSGNTIYF.

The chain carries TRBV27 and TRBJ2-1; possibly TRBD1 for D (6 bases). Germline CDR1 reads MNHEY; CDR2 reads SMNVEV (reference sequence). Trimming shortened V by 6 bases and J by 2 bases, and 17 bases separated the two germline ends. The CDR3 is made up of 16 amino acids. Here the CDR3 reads CASRQTGFGAYNEQFF. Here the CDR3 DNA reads TGTGCCAGCAGACAAACAGGGTTCGGGGCCTACAATGAGCAGTTCTTC.

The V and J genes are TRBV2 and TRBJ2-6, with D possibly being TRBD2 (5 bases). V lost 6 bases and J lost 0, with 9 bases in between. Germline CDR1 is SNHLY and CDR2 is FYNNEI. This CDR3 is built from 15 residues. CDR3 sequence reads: CASSQLVSGANVLTF. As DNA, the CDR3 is TGTGCCAGCAGCCAACTAGTCTCTGGGGCCAACGTCCTGACTTTC.

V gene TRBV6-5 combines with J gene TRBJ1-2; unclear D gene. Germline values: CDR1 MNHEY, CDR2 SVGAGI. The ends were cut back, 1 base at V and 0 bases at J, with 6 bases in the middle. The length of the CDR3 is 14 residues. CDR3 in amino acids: CASSYYGANYGYTF. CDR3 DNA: TGTGCCAGCAGTTACTACGGTGCTAACTATGGCTACACCTTC.

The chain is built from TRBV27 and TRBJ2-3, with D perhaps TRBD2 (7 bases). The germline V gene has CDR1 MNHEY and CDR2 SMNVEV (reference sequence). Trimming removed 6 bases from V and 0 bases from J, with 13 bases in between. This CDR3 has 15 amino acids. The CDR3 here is CASSRAGASTDTQYF. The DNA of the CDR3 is TGTGCCAGCAGCCGGGCGGGGGCCAGCACAGATACGCAGTATTTT.

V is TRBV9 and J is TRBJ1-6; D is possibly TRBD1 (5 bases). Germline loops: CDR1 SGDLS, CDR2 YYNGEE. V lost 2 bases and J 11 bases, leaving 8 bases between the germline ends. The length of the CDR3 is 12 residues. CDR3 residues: CASSVGATPLHF. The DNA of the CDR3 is TGTGCCAGCAGCGTTGGGGCGACACCCCTCCACTTT.

This CDR3 is CASRRGQGAEYGYTF. CDR3 sequence (DNA): TGTGCCAGTAGGAGGGGACAGGGGGCCGAATATGGCTACACCTTC. The chain couples TRBV19 to TRBJ1-2; 12 bases align to TRBD1. CDR1 LNHDA and CDR2 SQIVND come from the germline V gene (reference sequence). V lost 6 bases, J lost 5 bases, and 7 bases stayed unmatched. The length of the CDR3 is 15 residues.

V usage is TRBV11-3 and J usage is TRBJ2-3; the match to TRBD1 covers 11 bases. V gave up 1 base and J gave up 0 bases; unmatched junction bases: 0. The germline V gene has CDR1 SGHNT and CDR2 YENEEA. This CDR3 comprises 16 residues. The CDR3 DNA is TGTGCCAGCAGCTTAGGGGACAGGGGGAGCACAGATACGCAGTATTTT. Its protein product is CASSLGDRGSTDTQYF. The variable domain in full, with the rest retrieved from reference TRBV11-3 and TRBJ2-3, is EAGVVQSPRYKIIEKKQPVAFWCNPISGHNTLYWYLQNLGQGPELLIRYENEEAVDDSQLPKDRFSAERLKGVDSTLKIQPAELGDSAVYLCASSLGDRGSTDTQYFGPGTRLTVL.

The CDR3 reads CASGSWGPQETQYF. The DNA of the CDR3 is TGTGCCAGCGGTAGTTGGGGGCCACAAGAGACCCAGTACTTC. The chain employs TRBV9 and TRBJ2-5; D is perhaps TRBD1 (6 bases). The CDR3 is 14 residues long. Germline CDR1 reads SGDLS; CDR2 reads YYNGEE. Deletions cut 7 bases from V and 2 bases from J, with 15 bases between. Full variable domain (remainder filled in from reference TRBV9 and TRBJ2-5): DSGVTQTPKHLITATGQRVTLRCSPRSGDLSVYWYQQSLDQGLQFLIQYYNGEERAKGNILERFSAQQFPDLHSELNLSSLELGDSALYFCASGSWGPQETQYFGPGTRLLVL.

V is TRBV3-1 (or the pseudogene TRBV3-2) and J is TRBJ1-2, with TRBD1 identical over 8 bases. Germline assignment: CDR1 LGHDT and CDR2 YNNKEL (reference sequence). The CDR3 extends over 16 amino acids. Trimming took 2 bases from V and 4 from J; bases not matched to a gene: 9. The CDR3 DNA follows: TGTGCCAGCAGCCAATTACGTCAGGGGGCGGTCTATGGCTACACCTTC. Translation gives CASSQLRQGAVYGYTF.

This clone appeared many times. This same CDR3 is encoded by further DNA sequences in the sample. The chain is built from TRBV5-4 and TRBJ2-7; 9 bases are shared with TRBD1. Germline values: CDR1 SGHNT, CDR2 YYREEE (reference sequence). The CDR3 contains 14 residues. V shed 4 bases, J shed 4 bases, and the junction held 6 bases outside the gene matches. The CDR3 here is CASSTGTGPYEQYF. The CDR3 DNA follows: TGTGCCAGCAGCACCGGGACAGGGCCTTACGAGCAGTACTTC.

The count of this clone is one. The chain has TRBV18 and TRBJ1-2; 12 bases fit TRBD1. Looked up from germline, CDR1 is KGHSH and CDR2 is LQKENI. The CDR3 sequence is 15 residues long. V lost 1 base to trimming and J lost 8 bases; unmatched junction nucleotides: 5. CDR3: CASSPQGQGAKGYTF. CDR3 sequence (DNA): TGTGCCAGCTCACCACAGGGACAGGGGGCGAAAGGCTACACCTTC.

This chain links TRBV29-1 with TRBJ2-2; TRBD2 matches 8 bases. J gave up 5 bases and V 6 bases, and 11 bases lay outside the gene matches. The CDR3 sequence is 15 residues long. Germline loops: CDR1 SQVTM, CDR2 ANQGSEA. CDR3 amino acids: CSVGPAGVRTGELFF. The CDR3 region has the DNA TGCAGCGTGGGTCCAGCGGGAGTTCGGACCGGGGAGCTGTTTTTT.